One sample yielded the 3 T cell receptor beta chains listed below, sequenced in a study of CD8 T cells in ankylosing spondylitis. General study points: Blood from ankylosing spondylitis patients appeared to carry a characteristic roughly 8-variant TCR beta motif.

TCRdb reprocessed the 5' RACE reads via MiXCR and lists one record per CDR3 protein. The table has some 220,000 distinct CDR3 sequences, about 6.7% seen once; the top ten hold about 14%. No cognate antigen is known for these TCRs. Sequenced input: blood, either unsorted or a sorted T cell fraction (not recorded which). These receptors came from a male donor with ankylosing spondylitis.

This clonotype was observed at least ten times. The chain employs TRBV7-9 and TRBJ1-1; D may be TRBD1 (5 bases). CDR3 size: 12 residues. V dropped 6 bases and J dropped 4 bases, with 9 bases sitting between them. Germline V gene sequence: CDR1 SEHNR, CDR2 FQNEAQ (reference sequence). CDR3 bases: TGTGCCAGCAGATCTGACAGCACTGAAGCTTTCTTT. It yields the protein CASRSDSTEAFF.

This clonotype appeared many times. The chain's CDR3 is CSVDRTPYGYTF. CDR3 DNA sequence: TGCAGCGTTGATCGGACACCGTATGGCTACACCTTC. The chain has TRBV29-1 and TRBJ1-2, with TRBD1 as a possible D gene (5 bases). There are 12 residues in the CDR3. V was shortened by 3 bases and J by 5 bases, with 10 bases between the two germline ends. Germline-derived CDR1 and CDR2 are SQVTM and ANQGSEA.

This clonotype turned up a few times. The chain uses TRBV7-3 and TRBJ2-1; TRBD2 matches at 12 bases. The V and J ends lost 5 bases and 9 bases, in that order; junction bases with no gene match: 11. Per the germline V gene, CDR1 is SGHTA and CDR2 is FQGTGA. The CDR3 length is 16 residues. CDR3 sequence reads: CASSPALAGGQGEQFF. CDR3 bases: TGTGCCAGCAGCCCGGCGCTAGCGGGGGGGCAGGGTGAGCAGTTCTTC.